Shown below are 29 T cell receptor beta chains from a single sample sequenced in a study of cytomegalovirus exposure and HLA in healthy donors. Libraries were prepared by immunoSEQ multiplex PCR; TCRdb keeps only in-frame clonotypes and omits some of them. The repertoire includes hundreds of thousands of clones, more than 80% of them detected once, and under 0.95% sits in the top ten. Sequences were obtained from PBMCs. The source is a woman younger than 35 in good health and CMV-seronegative.

This chain links TRBV7-6 with TRBJ2-2; 10 bases line up with TRBD2. The CDR3 sequence is 16 residues long. The V gene's germline CDR1 is SGHVS and CDR2 FNYEAQ. Losses at the gene ends were 5 bases for V and 3 bases for J; bases not matched to a gene: 6. CDR3 protein: CASSRLAGGYTGELFF. The CDR3 bases are TGTGCCAGCAGCCGTTTAGCGGGAGGTTACACCGGGGAGCTGTTTTTT. Based on the CDR3 plus reference TRBV7-6 and TRBJ2-2, the full variable domain is GAGVSQSPRYKVTKRGQDVALRCDPISGHVSLYWYRQALGQGPEFLTYFNYEAQQDKSGLPNDRFSAERPEGSISTLTIQRTEQRDSAMYRCASSRLAGGYTGELFFGEGSRLTVL.

The chain recombines TRBV15 with TRBJ1-5; perhaps TRBD1 as D (5 bases). CDR3 length: 13 amino acids. Germline V gives CDR1 LNHNV, CDR2 YYDKDF (reference sequence). Trimming took 6 bases from V and 1 from J, leaving 7 bases between them. In DNA, the CDR3 is TGTGCCACCAGTCAGGGAAGCAATCAGCCCCAGCATTTT. Translating it yields CATSQGSNQPQHF.

The chain joins TRBV6-5 to TRBJ1-5; 9 bases are a match to TRBD1. This CDR3 has 15 amino acids. V gave up 7 bases and J gave up 7 bases; unmatched junction bases: 11. Germline assignment: CDR1 MNHEY and CDR2 SVGAGI. The CDR3 bases are TGTGCCAGCACCGTAGGGGACAGGGCTTGGCAGCCCCAGCATTTT. Translation: CASTVGDRAWQPQHF.

V gene TRBV18 combines with J gene TRBJ2-7; 10 nucleotides line up with TRBD2. Trimming cost V 0 bases and J 2 bases; bases outside gene matches: 4. CDR1 is KGHSH and CDR2 is LQKENI in the germline V gene. The CDR3 spans 16 residues. The CDR3 region has the DNA TGTGCCAGCTCACCACCGATAGCGGGGGGCGCCTACGAGCAGTACTTC. Protein: CASSPPIAGGAYEQYF.

On this clone itself: Sequence at one end of the junction differs from germline and may be a read error. The rearrangement links TRBV5-4 to TRBJ2-5; TRBD2 matches at 10 bases. Looked up from germline, CDR1 is SGHNT and CDR2 is YYREEE (reference sequence). The CDR3 loop spans 13 amino acids. CDR3 in DNA: TGTGCCAGCAGCTTGGTGACTAGCGGGCGCAAAAACTTC. Its protein product is CASSLVTSGRKNF.

The gene calls are TRBV7-9 and TRBJ1-2; 7 nucleotides agree with TRBD1. Trimming at V came to 0 bases and at J to 5 bases, leaving 12 bases not matched to a gene. The CDR3 consists of 17 residues. Germline lookup yields CDR1 SEHNR and CDR2 FQNEAQ (reference sequence). The CDR3 DNA sequence: TGTGCCAGCAGCTTAGCGTCCGGCGCCTTGACAGGGTATGGCTACACCTTC. Protein sequence: CASSLASGALTGYGYTF.

This sequence joins TRBV27 and TRBJ2-1; a weak D match, TRBD2 (6 bases). Trimming removed 7 bases from V and 2 bases from J, with 15 bases in between. CDR1 and CDR2 (germline): MNHEY, SMNVEV (reference sequence). The CDR3 sequence is 15 residues long. This CDR3 reads CASTLGGAAYNEQFF. CDR3 sequence (DNA): TGTGCCAGCACTCTAGGAGGGGCCGCCTACAATGAGCAGTTCTTC.

This clone was found once. The genes are TRBV6-5 and TRBJ2-2; TRBD1 might be the D (5 bases). Trimming took 0 bases from V and 0 from J, leaving 8 bases between them. Germline CDR1 MNHEY, CDR2 SVGAGI. The CDR3 covers 16 residues. The CDR3 here is CASSYSTEANTGELFF. CDR3 bases: TGTGCCAGCAGTTACTCGACAGAAGCGAACACCGGGGAGCTGTTTTTT.

The chain is built from TRBV19 and TRBJ2-6; D ambiguous. The CDR3 length is 16 residues. Between the trimmed V and J ends, which lost 5 bases and 0 bases, there was a span of 11 bases. CDR1 and CDR2 (germline): LNHDA, SQIVND (reference sequence). The CDR3 sequence: CASSGHWSSGANVLTF. The CDR3, as DNA: TGTGCCAGTAGTGGCCACTGGAGCTCTGGGGCCAACGTCCTGACTTTC.

This clone showed up just once. CDR3 region: CASRPGGVGANVLTF. In nucleotides, the CDR3 is TGTGCCAGCAGACCGGGAGGGGTAGGGGCCAACGTCCTGACTTTC. This chain uses TRBV6-5 with TRBJ2-6, with TRBD2 matching over 8 bases. Trimming cost V 6 bases and J 4 bases; bases outside gene matches: 5. Germline V gene lookup returns CDR1 MNHEY and CDR2 SVGAGI. The CDR3 spans 15 residues.

The chain uses TRBV9 and TRBJ1-2; no firm D call. Germline assignment: CDR1 SGDLS and CDR2 YYNGEE. This CDR3 spans 16 amino acids. V was trimmed by 9 bases and J by 2 bases, leaving 23 bases between them. The CDR3 sequence is CATNRHSRGFNYGYTF. Here the CDR3 DNA reads TGTGCCACCAATAGACACTCCAGAGGGTTCAACTATGGCTACACCTTC.

The gene calls are TRBV19 and TRBJ1-6; tentatively, D is TRBD1 (5 bases). V was clipped by 5 bases and J by 0 bases, with 14 bases between them. Germline V lookup: CDR1 LNHDA, CDR2 SQIVND (reference sequence). The CDR3 runs 17 residues. The CDR3 DNA reads as TGTGCCAGTAGTCCACAGGACCCACGCTCCTATAATTCACCCCTCCACTTT. Translating it yields CASSPQDPRSYNSPLHF. Complete variable domain (other parts from reference TRBV19 and TRBJ1-6): DGGITQSPKYLFRKEGQNVTLSCEQNLNHDAMYWYRQDPGQGLRLIYYSQIVNDFQKGDIAEGYSVSREKKESFPLTVTSAQKNPTAFYLCASSPQDPRSYNSPLHFGNGTRLTVT.

This chain uses TRBV11-2 with TRBJ2-3, with 16 bases fitting TRBD2. Per the germline V gene, CDR1 is SGHAT and CDR2 is FQNNGV. This CDR3 comprises 17 residues. The junction had 3 bases not matched to a gene; V was cut back by 5 bases and J by 1 base. The CDR3, as DNA: TGTGCCAGCAGCCTGGGGACTAGCGGGAGGGGCACAGATACGCAGTATTTT. Translating gives CASSLGTSGRGTDTQYF.

The genes are TRBV18 and TRBJ2-7; 10 nucleotides agree with TRBD2. This CDR3 is 15 amino acids long. Germline CDR1 is KGHSH and CDR2 is LQKENI. Trimming at V came to 4 bases and at J to 1 base, leaving 4 bases not matched to a gene. The CDR3 coding sequence is TGTGCCAGCTCACGGGCTAGCGGGGGTTCCTACGAGCAGTACTTC. Translating gives CASSRASGGSYEQYF.

This clone showed up just a few times. The chain combines TRBV30 with TRBJ1-1, with D maybe TRBD1 (5 bases). This CDR3 has 10 residues. Germline V CDR1 and CDR2: GTSNPN, SVGIG (reference sequence). V dropped 8 bases and J dropped 6 bases, with 10 bases sitting between them. The CDR3 loop is CAAGTSEAFF. The CDR3 bases are TGTGCCGCGGGGACTTCTGAAGCTTTCTTT.

This clone was found a few times. The chain combines TRBV5-1 with TRBJ1-2; D is possibly TRBD1 (6 bases). This CDR3 is 14 amino acids long. CDR1 and CDR2 (germline): SGHRS, YFSETQ. V was shortened by 4 bases and J by 8 bases, with 18 bases between the two germline ends. CDR3: CASSTDTGLWGYTF. CDR3 coding DNA: TGCGCCAGCAGCACGGATACAGGGCTTTGGGGCTACACCTTC.

This clone has more than one count but fewer than ten. The V gene is TRBV4-1, the J gene TRBJ1-2, with D unresolved. Trimming took off 0 bases at V and 2 bases at J, with 10 bases between the two ends. CDR3 length equals 15 residues. Germline V CDR1 and CDR2: MGHRA, YSYEKL. Here the CDR3 DNA reads TGCGCCAGCAGCCAAGAAGTGGGCAGAAACTATGGCTACACCTTC. Its translation is CASSQEVGRNYGYTF.

The chain recombines TRBV5-4 with TRBJ2-7; 9 nucleotides agree with TRBD1. This CDR3 has 15 amino acids. Germline V gene sequence: CDR1 SGHNT, CDR2 YYREEE (reference sequence). Trimming removed 2 bases from V and 4 bases from J; junction bases left unmatched: 7. The DNA of the CDR3 is TGTGCCAGCAGCTTTCTACAGGGGGCTGGGTACGAGCAGTACTTC. Its translation is CASSFLQGAGYEQYF.

This clone was seen a handful of times. This rearrangement joins TRBV18 to TRBJ1-5, with 8 bases that match TRBD1. From germline, CDR1 is KGHSH and CDR2 LQKENI. Germline trimming cut 1 base from V and 4 bases from J; bases unmatched to any gene: 3. The CDR3 contains 15 residues. In DNA form, the CDR3 reads TGTGCCAGCTCACCACAAGGGACAGGTAATCAGCCCCAGCATTTT. It translates to CASSPQGTGNQPQHF.

This clone came up once. The chain recombines TRBV9 with TRBJ1-5, with 8 positions matching TRBD1. V shed 2 bases and J 2 bases; nucleotides not matched to a gene: 12. Germline CDR1 is SGDLS and CDR2 is YYNGEE. The CDR3 spans 18 residues. CDR3 DNA sequence: TGTGCCAGCAGCGTTGACGACAGGGGCCCCGTAGGCAATCAGCCCCAGCATTTT. It codes for CASSVDDRGPVGNQPQHF.

The genes are TRBV2 and TRBJ2-1; possible D gene TRBD2, 6 bases. Trimming removed 8 bases from V and 15 bases from J, with 23 bases in between. Looked up from germline, CDR1 is SNHLY and CDR2 is FYNNEI. The length of the CDR3 is 13 residues. CDR3 DNA sequence: TGTGCCAGCGAGGGAAGGGCCCGCGGGCGGGGGTTCTTC. Translated: CASEGRARGRGFF.

CDR3 protein: CASSSYRVSGELFF. CDR3 nucleotides: TGTGCCAGCAGCAGTTACAGGGTCAGCGGGGAGCTGTTTTTT. The V call is TRBV11-1, the J call TRBJ2-2, with a tentative D call TRBD1 (6 bases). Germline lookup yields CDR1 SGHAT and CDR2 FQDESV (reference sequence). V lost 5 bases, J lost 7 bases, and 14 bases lay in between. This CDR3 region has 14 residues.

The chain employs TRBV10-2 and TRBJ2-7; 7 bases are a match to TRBD1. Losses at the gene ends were 0 bases for V and 4 bases for J; bases not matched to a gene: 0. The CDR3 has 13 amino acids. CDR1 and CDR2 (germline): WSHSY, SAAADI. CDR3 nucleotide sequence: TGCGCCAGCAGTGAGTCGACAGGGTACGAGCAGTACTTC. This sequence encodes CASSESTGYEQYF.

This rearrangement joins TRBV2 to TRBJ2-1, with D perhaps matching TRBD2 (6 bases). Germline-derived CDR1 and CDR2 are SNHLY and FYNNEI. V lost 3 bases to trimming and J lost 8 bases, with 14 bases between them. This CDR3 contains 14 residues. CDR3 sequence (DNA): TGTGCCAGCAGTGATGGGGGGACCCCCGATGAGCAGTTCTTC. This codes for CASSDGGTPDEQFF.

With respect to this clone: One end of the junction does not line up with germline, which may come from a read error. The V call is TRBV29-1, the J call TRBJ1-5; D remains ambiguous. CDR1 and CDR2 from the germline V gene are SQVTM and ANQGSEA. CDR3 length equals 14 residues. The CDR3 protein is CSVHDADSNQSQHF. In nucleotides, the CDR3 is TGCAGCGTTCATGACGCGGATAGCAATCAGTCCCAGCATTTT.

V is TRBV28 and J is TRBJ2-1; 9 bases are a match to TRBD1. J was trimmed by 9 bases and V by 6 bases; bases with no gene match: 18. Germline V CDR1 and CDR2: MDHEN, SYDVKM. This CDR3 spans 17 amino acids. CDR3 sequence (DNA): TGTGCCAGCAGCCCCTTTATATTGGGGACAGGGTTTAGTGAGCAGTTCTTC. Residues: CASSPFILGTGFSEQFF.

This chain links TRBV28 with TRBJ1-5, with 7 bases aligning to TRBD1. CDR1 and CDR2 from the germline V gene are MDHEN and SYDVKM. The CDR3 is 15 amino acids. Germline trimming cut 10 bases from V and 1 base from J; bases unmatched to any gene: 10. For the CDR3, the DNA is TGTGCCACCGGGACAGCTTCTAGAAGCAATCAGCCCCAGCATTTT. It codes for CATGTASRSNQPQHF.

The chain joins TRBV28 to TRBJ1-4; TRBD1 agrees at 7 bases. Germline V gene lookup returns CDR1 MDHEN and CDR2 SYDVKM. The V segment lost 6 bases and the J segment 5 bases; nucleotides outside the gene matches: 9. CDR3 length equals 15 residues. CDR3 bases: TGTGCCAGCAGCCAGGGGGGCAGCCTGAATGAAAAACTGTTTTTT. Translated: CASSQGGSLNEKLFF.

The chain links TRBV18 to TRBJ2-6; D possibly corresponds to TRBD1 (5 bases). CDR3 length: 18 amino acids. Trimming took 1 base from V and 4 from J, leaving 17 bases between them. Germline V gene data show CDR1 as KGHSH and CDR2 as LQKENI. CDR3 region: CASSPLELADKGANVLTF. The CDR3 DNA is TGTGCCAGCTCACCACTAGAACTGGCGGACAAGGGGGCCAACGTCCTGACTTTC.